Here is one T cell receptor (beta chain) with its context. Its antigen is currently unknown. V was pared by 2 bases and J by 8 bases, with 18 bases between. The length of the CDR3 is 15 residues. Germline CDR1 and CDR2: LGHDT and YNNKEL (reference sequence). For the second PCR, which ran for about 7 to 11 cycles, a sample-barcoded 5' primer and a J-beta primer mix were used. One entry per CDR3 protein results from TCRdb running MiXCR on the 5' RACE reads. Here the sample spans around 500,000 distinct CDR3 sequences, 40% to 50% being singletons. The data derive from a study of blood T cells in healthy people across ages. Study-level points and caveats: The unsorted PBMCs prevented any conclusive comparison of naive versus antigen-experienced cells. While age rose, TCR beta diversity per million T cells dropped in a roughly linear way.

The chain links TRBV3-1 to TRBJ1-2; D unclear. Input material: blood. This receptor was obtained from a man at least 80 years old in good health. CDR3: CASSQPIGPGGGYTF. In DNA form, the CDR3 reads TGTGCCAGCAGCCAACCAATCGGGCCAGGTGGGGGCTACACCTTC. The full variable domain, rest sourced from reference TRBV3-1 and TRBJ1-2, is DTAVSQTPKYLVTQMGNDKSIKCEQNLGHDTMYWYKQDSKKFLKIMFSYNNKELIINETVPNRFSPKSPDKAHLNLHINSLELGDSAVYFCASSQPIGPGGGYTFGSGTRLTVV.